The entry below describes one TCR beta chain. A few counts support this clone. Its antigen remains undetermined. The input lacks base qualities; no much larger clone sits a single base away. Including cysteine and phenylalanine, the CDR3 has 13 amino acids. The read is trimmed to its CDR3 DNA, 39 bases read in frame from base 1. For CDR1 and CDR2, the germline V gene (reference sequence) lists MNHEY and SMNVEV. The V end loses 3 bases and the J end loses 11 bases, and a stretch of 16 bases separates them. The entire amount of isolated RNA was reverse transcribed using the High Capacity cDNA Reverse Transcription Kit, so the sequenced TCRB transcripts were expressed ones. Naive, central memory and regulatory T cell samples underwent deep immunoSEQ sequencing, averaging about 3.3 million total reads per sample. After sorted cells were lysed in RLT buffer, RNA was extracted with DNase-treated RNeasy Micro or Mini kits, with the choice depending on cell number. To prevent cross-contamination, every cell subset was processed on its own, while patient and healthy donor samples were processed together. TCRB sequences were amplified from cDNA with the immunoSEQ multiplex PCR, producing 87-bp fragments spanning the CDR3 region. Amplicons were sequenced on the Illumina HiSeq platform. In the authors' own workflow: Synthetic template baselines were used to correct PCR bias computationally, reads within Hamming distance 2 were collapsed, and singletons that could not be merged were discarded. Reads were aligned against IMGT so that V, D and J genes, CDR3 length and insertions or deletions at six rearrangement sites could be assigned. Clonotype counts were normalized to sorted cell number within each subset before computing true diversity and Gini coefficients with the tcR R package. Repertoire sharing was quantified using the overlap coefficient calculated on TCRB nucleotide sequences. Out-of-frame TCRB sequences from naive cells were analyzed as a proxy for the pre-selection repertoire. The clones in this table, taken by TCRdb from immuneACCESS, are in-frame only. Not every clone is retained; where verified, under half of the shortfall comes from an unresolved V gene, and the cause of the rest is unknown. That table supplies the V and J calls and clone size; D and trimming were determined from the DNA. In all, the sample holds approximately 600,000 clones, and around 12% of those were seen once. The ten most abundant clones make up around 0.12% of the sample.

The data were taken from a study of beta chain features in type 1 diabetes listed by TCRdb under 2018. Context from the whole study: Mean age, gender distribution, total cell number and subset yield were not different between patients and healthy donors. A total of some 100,000,000 sorted cells were examined across all samples, and a strong correlation was observed between cell number per subset and RNA yield. In the study, TCRB repertoires of sorted circulating CD4+ T cell subsets from recently diagnosed type 1 diabetes patients were compared with those of matched healthy donors. Regulatory and stem cell-like memory subsets were isolated from only 8 patients and roughly eight healthy donors, whereas naive and central memory subsets came from all 30 or so donors.

Each donor gave one peripheral blood draw, averaging roughly 0.11 L, which was collected into heparinised tubes. A BD FACSAria II and a panel including CD45RO, CCR7, CD25, CD127, CD95 and CD27 were used to sort naive, central memory, regulatory and stem cell-like memory CD4+ T cells. Every sorted population had a purity above 98%. Right away, PBMCs were isolated by Lymphoprep density gradient centrifugation and were stained directly, with no culture step. To minimize batch effects, samples were stained and sorted in pairs, one healthy donor with one patient per experiment. General study outcomes and caveats: In all four CD4+ subsets, TCRB CDR3 length was moderately but significantly shorter in type 1 diabetes patients. Sequencing cDNA rather than genomic DNA could over-represent highly expressing activated cells, although activation and CD3 levels did not differ between groups. Because small numbers of individuals were included in the HLA sub-analyses, any influence of HLA type on TCRB rearrangement was left unresolved. Naive, central memory and regulatory TCRB repertoires appeared to be more alike among patients than among healthy donors. Patients with type 1 diabetes made fewer insertions and deleted more nucleotides at VDJ recombination sites, implying thymic rearrangement abnormalities. PCR might favor shorter templates, but patient and control samples were amplified and corrected together, so any skew would affect both groups equally.

The sequencing sample was made of naive CD4+ T cells from blood. The sample's cell subset or site label is to be understood as: true naive CD4+ T cells. This TCR derives from a man between 25 and 39 years old with type 1 diabetes. Rearrangement joined TRBV27 to TRBJ1-1; possibly the D gene is TRBD1, per 5 matching bases. The CDR3 here reads CASSFQQGSSAFF. The nucleotide sequence reads as follows: TGTGCCAGCAGTTTCCAGCAGGGCTCTTCGGCTTTCTTT.